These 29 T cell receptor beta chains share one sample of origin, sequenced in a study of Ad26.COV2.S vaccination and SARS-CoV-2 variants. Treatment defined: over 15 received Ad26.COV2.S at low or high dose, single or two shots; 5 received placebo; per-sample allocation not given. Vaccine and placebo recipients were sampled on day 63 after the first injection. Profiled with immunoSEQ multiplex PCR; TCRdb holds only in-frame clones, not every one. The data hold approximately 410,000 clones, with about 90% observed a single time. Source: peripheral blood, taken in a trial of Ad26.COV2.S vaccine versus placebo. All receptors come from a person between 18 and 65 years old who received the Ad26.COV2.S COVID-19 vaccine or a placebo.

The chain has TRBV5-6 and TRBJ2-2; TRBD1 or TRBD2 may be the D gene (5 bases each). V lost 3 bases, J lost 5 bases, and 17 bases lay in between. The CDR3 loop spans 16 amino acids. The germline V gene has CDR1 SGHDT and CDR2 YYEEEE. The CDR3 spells CASSWETDGATGELFF. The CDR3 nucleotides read TGTGCCAGCAGCTGGGAAACCGACGGGGCGACCGGGGAGCTGTTTTTT.

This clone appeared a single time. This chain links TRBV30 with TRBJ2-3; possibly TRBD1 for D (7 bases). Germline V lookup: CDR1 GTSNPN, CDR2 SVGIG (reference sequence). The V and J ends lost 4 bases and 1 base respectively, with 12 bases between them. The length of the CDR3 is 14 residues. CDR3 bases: TGTGCCTGGAAACGCAGGGGGGGCACAGATACGCAGTATTTT. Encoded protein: CAWKRRGGTDTQYF.

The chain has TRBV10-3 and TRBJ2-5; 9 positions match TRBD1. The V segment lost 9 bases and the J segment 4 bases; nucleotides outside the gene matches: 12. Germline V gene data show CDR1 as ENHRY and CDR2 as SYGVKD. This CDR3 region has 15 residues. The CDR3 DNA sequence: TGTGCCATAGCTGGGACAGGGAGTATTGGAGAGACCCAGTACTTC. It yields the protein CAIAGTGSIGETQYF.

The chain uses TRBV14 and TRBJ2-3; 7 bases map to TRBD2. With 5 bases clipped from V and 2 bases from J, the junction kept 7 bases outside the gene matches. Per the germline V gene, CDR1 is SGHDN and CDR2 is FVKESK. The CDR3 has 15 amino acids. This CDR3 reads CASSFKRGVTDTQYF. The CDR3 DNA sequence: TGTGCCAGCAGCTTTAAACGGGGGGTCACAGATACGCAGTATTTT.

CDR3 sequence: CASSQGGGETQYF. The CDR3 DNA follows: TGCGCCAGCAGCCAAGGGGGGGGAGAGACCCAGTACTTC. The rearrangement uses TRBV4-1 and TRBJ2-5; 7 nucleotides match TRBD2. There are 13 residues in the CDR3. Unmatched junction bases numbered 0, after V lost 1 base and J lost 4 bases. Germline-derived CDR1 and CDR2 are MGHRA and YSYEKL.

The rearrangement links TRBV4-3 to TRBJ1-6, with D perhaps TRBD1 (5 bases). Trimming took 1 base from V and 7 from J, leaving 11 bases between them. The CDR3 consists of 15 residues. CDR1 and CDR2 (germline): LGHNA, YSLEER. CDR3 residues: CASSQGQRRNSPLHF. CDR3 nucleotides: TGCGCCAGCAGCCAAGGACAGAGAAGAAATTCACCCCTCCACTTT.

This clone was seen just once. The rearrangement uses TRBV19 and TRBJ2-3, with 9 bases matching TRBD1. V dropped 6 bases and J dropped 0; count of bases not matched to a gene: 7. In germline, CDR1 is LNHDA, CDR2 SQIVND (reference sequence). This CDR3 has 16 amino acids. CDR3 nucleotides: TGTGCCAGTAGCCGACAGGGGGGTCCAAGCACAGATACGCAGTATTTT. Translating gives CASSRQGGPSTDTQYF.

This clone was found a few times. CDR3 in DNA: TGTGCCAGCAGCCCCTCAGGGATCCCCTACGAGCAGTACTTC. This translates into CASSPSGIPYEQYF. The J gene is TRBJ2-7, the V gene TRBV9; TRBD1 is a possible D gene (5 bases). Trimming pared 4 bases from V and 2 bases from J, leaving 13 bases between. The CDR3 is 14 amino acids. The germline V gene encodes CDR1 SGDLS and CDR2 YYNGEE.

The CDR3: CASSPTRGGEQYF. The CDR3 DNA sequence: TGTGCCAGCAGCCCCACCAGGGGAGGGGAGCAGTACTTC. This sequence joins TRBV14 and TRBJ2-7; a possible D gene is TRBD2 (7 bases). V lost 4 bases and J lost 7, with 14 bases in between. Germline assignment: CDR1 SGHDN and CDR2 FVKESK. The CDR3 runs 13 residues.

The CDR3 DNA follows: TGTGCCAGCAGCGGGCGGGGGCAGGGGCTCTACGAGCAGTACTTC. Translating gives CASSGRGQGLYEQYF. The chain links TRBV5-6 to TRBJ2-7; D is possibly TRBD2 (7 bases). Trimming took 4 bases from V and 3 from J, leaving 17 bases between them. The CDR3 is 15 amino acids. Germline-derived CDR1 and CDR2 are SGHDT and YYEEEE.

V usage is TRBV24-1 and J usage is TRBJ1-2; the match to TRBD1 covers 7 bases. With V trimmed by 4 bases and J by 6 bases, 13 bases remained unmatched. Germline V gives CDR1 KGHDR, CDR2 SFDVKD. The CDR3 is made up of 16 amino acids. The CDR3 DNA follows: TGTGCCACCAGTGACCTAACCTACAGGGGAAACGATGGCTACACCTTC. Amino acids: CATSDLTYRGNDGYTF.

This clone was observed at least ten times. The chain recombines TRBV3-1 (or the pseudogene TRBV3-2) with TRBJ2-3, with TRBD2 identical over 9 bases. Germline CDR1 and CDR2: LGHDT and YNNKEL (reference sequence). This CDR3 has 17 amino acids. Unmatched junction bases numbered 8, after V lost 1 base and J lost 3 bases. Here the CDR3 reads CASSQGSGGHFTDTQYF. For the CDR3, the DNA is TGTGCCAGCAGCCAAGGGAGCGGGGGGCATTTTACAGATACGCAGTATTTT.

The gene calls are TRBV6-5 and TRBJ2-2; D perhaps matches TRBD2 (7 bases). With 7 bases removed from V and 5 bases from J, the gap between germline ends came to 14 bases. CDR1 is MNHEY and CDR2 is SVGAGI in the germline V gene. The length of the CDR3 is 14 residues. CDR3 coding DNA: TGTGCCAGCAACCCGGCGGGGGCTACCGGGGAGCTGTTTTTT. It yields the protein CASNPAGATGELFF.

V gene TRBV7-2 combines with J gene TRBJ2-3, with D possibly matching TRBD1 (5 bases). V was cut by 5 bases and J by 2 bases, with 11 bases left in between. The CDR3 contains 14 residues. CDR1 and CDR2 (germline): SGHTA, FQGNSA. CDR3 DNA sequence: TGTGCCAGCAGCCCCAGCAGGGACACAGATACGCAGTATTTT. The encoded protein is CASSPSRDTDTQYF. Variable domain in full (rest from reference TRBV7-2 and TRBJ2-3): GAGVSQSPSNKVTEKGKDVELRCDPISGHTALYWYRQSLGQGLEFLIYFQGNSAPDKSGLPSDRFSAERTGGSVSTLTIQRTQQEDSAVYLCASSPSRDTDTQYFGPGTRLTVL.

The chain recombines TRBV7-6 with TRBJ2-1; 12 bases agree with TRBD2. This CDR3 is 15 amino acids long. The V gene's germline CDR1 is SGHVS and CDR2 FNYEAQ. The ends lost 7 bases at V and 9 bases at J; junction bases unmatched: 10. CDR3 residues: CASTPRTSGASEQFF. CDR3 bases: TGTGCCAGCACCCCCAGGACTAGCGGGGCCAGTGAGCAGTTCTTC.

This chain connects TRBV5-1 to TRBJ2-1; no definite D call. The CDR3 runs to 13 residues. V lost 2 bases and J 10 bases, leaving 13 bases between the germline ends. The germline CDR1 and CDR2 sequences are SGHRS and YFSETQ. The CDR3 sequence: CASSFNRAQEQFF. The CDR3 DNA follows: TGCGCCAGCAGCTTTAATAGGGCACAGGAGCAGTTCTTC.

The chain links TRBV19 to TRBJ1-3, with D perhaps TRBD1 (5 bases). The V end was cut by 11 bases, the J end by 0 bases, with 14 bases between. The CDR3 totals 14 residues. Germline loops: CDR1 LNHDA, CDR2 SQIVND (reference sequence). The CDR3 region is CAAGSRVSGNTIYF. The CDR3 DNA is TGTGCCGCCGGATCCAGGGTCTCTGGAAACACCATATATTTT.

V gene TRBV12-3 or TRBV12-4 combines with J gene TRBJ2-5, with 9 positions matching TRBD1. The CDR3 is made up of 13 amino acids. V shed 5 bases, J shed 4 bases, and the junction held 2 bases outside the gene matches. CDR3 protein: CASSVDRGETQYF. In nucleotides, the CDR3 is TGTGCCAGCAGTGTGGACAGGGGAGAGACCCAGTACTTC.

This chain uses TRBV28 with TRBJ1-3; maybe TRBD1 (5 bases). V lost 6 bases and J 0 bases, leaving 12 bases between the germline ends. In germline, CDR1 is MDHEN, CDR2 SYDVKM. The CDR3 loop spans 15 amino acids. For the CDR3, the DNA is TGTGCCAGCAGGCCCCAGGGTGGCTCTGGAAACACCATATATTTT. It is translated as CASRPQGGSGNTIYF.

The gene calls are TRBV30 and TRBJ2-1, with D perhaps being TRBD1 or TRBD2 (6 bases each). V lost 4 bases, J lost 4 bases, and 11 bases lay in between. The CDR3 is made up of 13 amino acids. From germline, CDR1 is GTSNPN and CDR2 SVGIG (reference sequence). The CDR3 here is CAWNSGAYNEQFF. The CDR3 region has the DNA TGTGCCTGGAATTCGGGGGCTTACAATGAGCAGTTCTTC.

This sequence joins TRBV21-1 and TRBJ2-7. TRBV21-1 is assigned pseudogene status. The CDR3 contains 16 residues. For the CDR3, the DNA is TGTGCCAGCAGCAAACCCAACGACGAAGTTTCCTACGAGCAGTACTTC. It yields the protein CASSKPNDEVSYEQYF.

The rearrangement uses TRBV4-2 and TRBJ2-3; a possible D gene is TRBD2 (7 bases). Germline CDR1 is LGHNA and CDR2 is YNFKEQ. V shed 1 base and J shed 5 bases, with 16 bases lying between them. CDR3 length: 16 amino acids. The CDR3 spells CASSQVAGAEKDTQYF. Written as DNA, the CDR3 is TGTGCCAGCAGCCAAGTTGCGGGGGCCGAAAAAGATACGCAGTATTTT.

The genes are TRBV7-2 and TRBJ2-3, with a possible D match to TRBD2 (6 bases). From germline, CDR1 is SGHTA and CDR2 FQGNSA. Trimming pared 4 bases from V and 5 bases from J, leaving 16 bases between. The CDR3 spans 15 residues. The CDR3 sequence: CASSSLNLGLDTQYF. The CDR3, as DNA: TGTGCCAGCAGCTCCCTTAACCTGGGACTAGATACGCAGTATTTT.

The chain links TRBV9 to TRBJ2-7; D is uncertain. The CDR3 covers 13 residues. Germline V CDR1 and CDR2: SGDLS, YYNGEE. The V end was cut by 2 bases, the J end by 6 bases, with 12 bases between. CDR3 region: CASSVKERAEQYF. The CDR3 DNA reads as TGTGCCAGCAGCGTGAAAGAGAGAGCCGAGCAGTACTTC. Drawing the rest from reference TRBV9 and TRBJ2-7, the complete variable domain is DSGVTQTPKHLITATGQRVTLRCSPRSGDLSVYWYQQSLDQGLQFLIQYYNGEERAKGNILERFSAQQFPDLHSELNLSSLELGDSALYFCASSVKERAEQYFGPGTRLTVT.

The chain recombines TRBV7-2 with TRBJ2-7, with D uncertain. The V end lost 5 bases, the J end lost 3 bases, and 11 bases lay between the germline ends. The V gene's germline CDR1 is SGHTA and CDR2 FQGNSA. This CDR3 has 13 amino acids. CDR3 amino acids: CASSRRQYYEQYF. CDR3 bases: TGTGCCAGCAGCCGCCGCCAGTACTACGAGCAGTACTTC.

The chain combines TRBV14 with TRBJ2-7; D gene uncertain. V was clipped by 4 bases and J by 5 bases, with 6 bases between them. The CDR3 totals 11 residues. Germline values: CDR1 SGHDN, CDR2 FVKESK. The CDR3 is CASSLWDEQYF. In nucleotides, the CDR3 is TGTGCCAGCAGCCTTTGGGACGAGCAGTACTTC.

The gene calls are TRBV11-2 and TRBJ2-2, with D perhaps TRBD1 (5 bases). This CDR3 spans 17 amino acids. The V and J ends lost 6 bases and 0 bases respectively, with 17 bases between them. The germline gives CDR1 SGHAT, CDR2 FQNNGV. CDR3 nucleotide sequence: TGTGCCAGCAGTATAATCTTTGGGGCTGCGAACACCGGGGAGCTGTTTTTT. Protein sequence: CASSIIFGAANTGELFF.

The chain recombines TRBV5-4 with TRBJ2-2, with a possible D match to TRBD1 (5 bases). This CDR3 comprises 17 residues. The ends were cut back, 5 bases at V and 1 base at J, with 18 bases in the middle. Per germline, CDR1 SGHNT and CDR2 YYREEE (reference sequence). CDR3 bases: TGTGCCAGCAGTCAAGGGTATTTTACAGGGAACACCGGGGAGCTGTTTTTT. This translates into CASSQGYFTGNTGELFF.

The CDR3 here is CASSPIGSRGHTEAFF. The CDR3 nucleotides read TGTGCCAGCAGTCCAATCGGGAGCAGGGGGCACACTGAAGCTTTCTTT. The V call is TRBV28, the J call TRBJ1-1; TRBD1 aligns across 8 bases. This CDR3 spans 16 amino acids. The V gene end was trimmed by 5 bases and the J gene end by 3 bases; junction bases not matched to a gene: 11. CDR1 MDHEN and CDR2 SYDVKM come from the germline V gene.